This TCR beta chain came from a study of breast tumors, draining lymph nodes, adjacent tissues. TCRdb re-derived calls from the multiplex PCR reads in MiXCR, one entry per CDR3 protein. The sample yields 130,000 or so distinct CDR3 sequences, 32% seen once. With 2 bases removed from V and 10 bases from J, the gap between germline ends came to 15 bases. Germline CDR1 and CDR2: SQVTM and ANQGSEA. CDR3 length: 13 amino acids. There are many counts of this clonotype. Its matching antigen is unknown. Breast cancer patients provided tissue from their axillary draining lymph nodes. Study results and caveats: Tumor T cell lymph node origin was a supported hypothesis, not proven. Tumors had less TCR diversity than lymph nodes, more than nontumor tissue. Compared with basal-like, luminal-like tumors shared significantly more repertoire with nontumor tissue.

The chain is built from TRBV29-1 and TRBJ2-1; D possibly corresponds to TRBD1 (6 bases). This clonotype originated in a female donor with breast cancer. Some clones in this sample may be carry-over from other donors' samples. The sample comprised axillary lymph node tissue. CDR3 protein: CSVEPGRGGEQFF. The CDR3 DNA sequence: TGCAGCGTTGAACCTGGGCGAGGGGGAGAGCAGTTCTTC.